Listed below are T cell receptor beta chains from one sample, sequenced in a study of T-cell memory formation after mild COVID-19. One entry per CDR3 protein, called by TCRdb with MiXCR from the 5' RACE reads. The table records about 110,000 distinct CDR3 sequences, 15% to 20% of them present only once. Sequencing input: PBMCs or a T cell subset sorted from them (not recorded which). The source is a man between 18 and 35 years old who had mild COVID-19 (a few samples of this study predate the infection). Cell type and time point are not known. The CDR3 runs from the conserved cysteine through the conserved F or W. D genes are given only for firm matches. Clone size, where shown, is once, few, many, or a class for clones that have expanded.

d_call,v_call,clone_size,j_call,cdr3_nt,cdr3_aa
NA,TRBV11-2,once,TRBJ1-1,TGTGCCAGCAGCTTCGGAGAGGGCACTGAAGCTTTCTTT,CASSFGEGTEAFF
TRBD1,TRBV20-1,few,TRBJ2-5,TGCAGTGCTAGATACGGGACAGGGGGAGAGACCCAGTACTTC,CSARYGTGGETQYF
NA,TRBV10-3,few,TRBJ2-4,TGTGCCATCAGTTCGGGGTCCCTAGCCAAAAACATTCAGTACTTC,CAISSGSLAKNIQYF
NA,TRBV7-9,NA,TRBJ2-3,TGTGCCAGCAGCTTCCCATCTCGCCCAGATACGCAGTATTTT,CASSFPSRPDTQYF
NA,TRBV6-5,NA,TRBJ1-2,TGTGCCAGCAGTTCCCGGGGGACGGCGGGAAGGAGCTACACCTTC,CASSSRGTAGRSYTF
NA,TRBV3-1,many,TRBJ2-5,TGTGCCAGCAGCGATAACGACAAACAAGAGACCCAGTACTTC,CASSDNDKQETQYF
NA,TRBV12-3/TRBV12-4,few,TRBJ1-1,TGTGCCAGCAGTTTAAATCAGGTGAACACTGAAGCTTTCTTT,CASSLNQVNTEAFF
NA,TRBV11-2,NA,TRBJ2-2,TGTGCCAGCAGCTCACAGCGGACCGGGGAGCTGTTTTTT,CASSSQRTGELFF
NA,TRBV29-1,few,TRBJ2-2,TGCAGCGTTAAAAAGGGGACCACCGGGGAGCTGTTTTTT,CSVKKGTTGELFF
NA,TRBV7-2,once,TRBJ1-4,TGTGCCAGCAGCCTAAACGGGGGGGGCGCGAGTGAAAAACTGTTTTTT,CASSLNGGGASEKLFF
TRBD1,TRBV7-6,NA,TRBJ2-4,TGTGCCAGCAGCTTAGGACAGGGCTTAGCCAAAAACATTCAGTACTTC,CASSLGQGLAKNIQYF
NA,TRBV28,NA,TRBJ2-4,TGTGCCAGCAGTTTTCGGCCGGGCTCCTCCAAAAACATTCAGTACTTC,CASSFRPGSSKNIQYF
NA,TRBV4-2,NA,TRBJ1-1,TGTGCCAGCAGCCTTCCATACCGGGACCGAGCAATGAACACTGAAGCTTTCTTT,CASSLPYRDRAMNTEAFF
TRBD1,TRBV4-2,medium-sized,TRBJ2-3,TGTGCCAGCAGCAAAGACAGGGAAGCGACAGATACGCAGTATTTT,CASSKDREATDTQYF
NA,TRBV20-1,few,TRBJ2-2,TGCAGTGCCTCAGAAATCGCGAACACCGGGGAGCTGTTTTTT,CSASEIANTGELFF
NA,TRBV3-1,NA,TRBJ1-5,TGTGCCAGCAGCCGAGGACCTTCCTCCAGTCAGCCCCAGCATTTT,CASSRGPSSSQPQHF
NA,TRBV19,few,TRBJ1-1,TGTGCCAGTAAGATTAGGGTAAATACTGAAGCTTTCTTT,CASKIRVNTEAFF
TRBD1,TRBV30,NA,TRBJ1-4,TGTGCCTGGAGTGGACAGGGGAATGAAAAACTGTTTTTT,CAWSGQGNEKLFF
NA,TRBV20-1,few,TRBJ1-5,TGCAGTGCTAGTCAGCCTGTGCAACGATCCCAGCATTTT,CSASQPVQRSQHF
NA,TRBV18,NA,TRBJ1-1,TGTGCCAGCTCTGGGGACCAGGGCACTGAAGCTTTCTTT,CASSGDQGTEAFF
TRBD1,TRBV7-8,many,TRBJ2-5,TGTGCCAGCAGCCGACAGGGCCCCCCGAAGACCCAGTACTTC,CASSRQGPPKTQYF
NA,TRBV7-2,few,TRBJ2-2,TGTGCCAGCATCCAGACTGCTAACACCGGGGAGCTGTTTTTT,CASIQTANTGELFF
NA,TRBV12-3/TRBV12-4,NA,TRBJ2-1,TGTGCCAGCAGTGACCGACAACTCAATGAGCAGTTCTTC,CASSDRQLNEQFF
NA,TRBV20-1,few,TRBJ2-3,TGCAGTGCTAGAGATGGTGGAGGGCGGGGAGATACGCAGTATTTT,CSARDGGGRGDTQYF
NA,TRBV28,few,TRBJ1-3,TGTGCCAGCACCTCGGGCCTGGGCGGAAACACCATATATTTT,CASTSGLGGNTIYF
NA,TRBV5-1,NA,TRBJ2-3,TGCGCCAGCAGCTTGTCGGTCCCGGGGGGCCCCGCAGGTACGCAGTATTTT,CASSLSVPGGPAGTQYF
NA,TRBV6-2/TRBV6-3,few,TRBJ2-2,TGTGCCAGCAGAAACTCTCTAGCCGGGGAGCTGTTTTTT,CASRNSLAGELFF
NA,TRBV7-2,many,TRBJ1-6,TGTGCCAGCAGCGGACAATTAGATTCACCCCTCCACTTT,CASSGQLDSPLHF
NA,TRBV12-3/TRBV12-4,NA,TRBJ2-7,TGTGCCAGCAGTTCACGGAATTGGTACTCCTACGAGCAGTACTTC,CASSSRNWYSYEQYF
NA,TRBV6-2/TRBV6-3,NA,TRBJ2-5,TGTGCCAGCAGGACGACAGTGGGGCAAGAGACCCAGTACTTC,CASRTTVGQETQYF
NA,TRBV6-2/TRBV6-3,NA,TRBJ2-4,TGTGCCAGCAGCCCTGACCCCTCAGCCAAAAACATTCAGTACTTC,CASSPDPSAKNIQYF
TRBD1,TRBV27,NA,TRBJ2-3,TGTGCCAGCAGTTTAGCGGACAGGGCTGATACGCAGTATTTT,CASSLADRADTQYF
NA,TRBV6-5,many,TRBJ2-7,TGTGCCAGCAGTTACGACATTTCACACGAGCAGTACTTC,CASSYDISHEQYF
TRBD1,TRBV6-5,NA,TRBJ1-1,TGTGCCAGCAGTTACCTTCCGGGACAGGGGATGAACACTGAAGCTTTCTTT,CASSYLPGQGMNTEAFF
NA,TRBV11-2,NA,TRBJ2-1,TGTGCCAGCAGCGCCACCCCTGTGAAACAGGAGGATGAGCAGTTCTTC,CASSATPVKQEDEQFF
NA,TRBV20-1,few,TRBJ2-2,TGCAGTGCTAGACGCGGGGAGAACACCGGGGAGCTGTTTTTT,CSARRGENTGELFF
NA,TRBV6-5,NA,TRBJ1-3,TGTGCCAGCAGCAGACGCGGGGACTCTGGAAACACCATATATTTT,CASSRRGDSGNTIYF
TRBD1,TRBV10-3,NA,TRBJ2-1,TGTGCCATCAGTGGAATCATTCGGGACAGGGGCTACAATGAGCAGTTCTTC,CAISGIIRDRGYNEQFF
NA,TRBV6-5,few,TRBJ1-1,TGTGCCAGCAGTGGAGCCGGGTCCCAGACAGCTTTCTTT,CASSGAGSQTAFF
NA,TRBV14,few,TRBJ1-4,TGTGCCAGCAGCCGAGGCGGGAATGAAAAACTGTTTTTT,CASSRGGNEKLFF
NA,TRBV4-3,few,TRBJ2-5,TGCGCCAGCAGCCAAGATGCCATGGGGGGCGAAGAGACCCAGTACTTC,CASSQDAMGGEETQYF
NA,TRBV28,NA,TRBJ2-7,TGTGCCAGCAGTTCCCTAGGTGGGGTGAGCTCCTACGAGCAGTACTTC,CASSSLGGVSSYEQYF
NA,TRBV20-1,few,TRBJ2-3,TGCAGTGCTAGTGATACAACGGGGGATACGCAGTATTTT,CSASDTTGDTQYF
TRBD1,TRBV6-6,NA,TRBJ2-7,TGTGCCAGCAGTTACGGACAGGGACGGGACGAGCAGTACTTC,CASSYGQGRDEQYF
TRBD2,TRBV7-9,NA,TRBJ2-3,TGTGCCAGCGGGACTAGCGCAGATACGCAGTATTTT,CASGTSADTQYF
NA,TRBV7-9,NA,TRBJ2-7,TGTGCCAGCAGCTCCTACGGGGTTTACTACGAGCAGTACTTC,CASSSYGVYYEQYF
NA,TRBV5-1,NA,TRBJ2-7,TGCGCCAGCAGCTTGGCCGGGGGAGACTACGAGCAGTACTTC,CASSLAGGDYEQYF
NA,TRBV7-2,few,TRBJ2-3,TGTGCCAGCAGCTTATTCGGGCTAGACACAGATACGCAGTATTTT,CASSLFGLDTDTQYF
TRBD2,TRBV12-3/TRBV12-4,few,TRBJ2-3,TGTGCCAGCAGTTTAGCGGGAGGGGCAGATACGCAGTATTTT,CASSLAGGADTQYF
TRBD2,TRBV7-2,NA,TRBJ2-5,TGTGCCAGCAGCCTTCGACTAGCGGGGGGGCGTCAGTACTTC,CASSLRLAGGRQYF
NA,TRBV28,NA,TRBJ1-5,TGTGCCAGCAGTCTACAGGGTTGGGGCAATCAGCCCCAGCATTTT,CASSLQGWGNQPQHF
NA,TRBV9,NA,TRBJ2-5,TGTGCCAGCAGCGTAAGAATGGACGGGGAGACCCAGTACTTC,CASSVRMDGETQYF